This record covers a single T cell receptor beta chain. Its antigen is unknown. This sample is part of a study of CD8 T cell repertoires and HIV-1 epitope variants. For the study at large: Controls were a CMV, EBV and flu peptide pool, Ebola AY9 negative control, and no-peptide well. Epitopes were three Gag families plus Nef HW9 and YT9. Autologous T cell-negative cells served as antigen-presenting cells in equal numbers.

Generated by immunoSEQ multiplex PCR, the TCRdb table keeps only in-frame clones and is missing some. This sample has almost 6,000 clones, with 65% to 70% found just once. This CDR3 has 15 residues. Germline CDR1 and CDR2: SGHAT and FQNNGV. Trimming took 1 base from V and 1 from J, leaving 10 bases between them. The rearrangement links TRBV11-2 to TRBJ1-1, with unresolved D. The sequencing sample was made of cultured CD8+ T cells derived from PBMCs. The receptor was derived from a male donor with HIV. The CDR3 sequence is CASSLATDKNTEAFF. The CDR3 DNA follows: TGTGCCAGCAGCTTAGCAACAGACAAGAACACTGAAGCTTTCTTT.